The clone carrying this T cell receptor (beta chain) was seen ten or more times. Its specificity is not known. This record comes from a study of identical twins. This CDR3 comprises 18 residues. V was pared by 2 bases and J by 1 base, with 7 bases of the junction left unmatched. TCRdb independently ran MiXCR on the 5' RACE reads; one entry per CDR3 protein. This table holds about 810,000 distinct CDR3 sequences, approximately 13% found once. Broader study findings: Conclusions came from cross-sectional statistical analysis, not from following the same donors.

These data also featured in a second study, about yellow fever vaccine responses in identical twins.

This TCR was sampled from a woman under 30 in good health. V gene TRBV12-3 or TRBV12-4 combines with J gene TRBJ2-2; 10 positions agree with TRBD2. The specimen sequenced was PBMCs. CDR3: CASSLSEREGWNTGELFF. CDR3 DNA sequence: TGTGCCAGCAGTTTATCAGAGCGGGAGGGCTGGAACACCGGGGAGCTGTTTTTT.